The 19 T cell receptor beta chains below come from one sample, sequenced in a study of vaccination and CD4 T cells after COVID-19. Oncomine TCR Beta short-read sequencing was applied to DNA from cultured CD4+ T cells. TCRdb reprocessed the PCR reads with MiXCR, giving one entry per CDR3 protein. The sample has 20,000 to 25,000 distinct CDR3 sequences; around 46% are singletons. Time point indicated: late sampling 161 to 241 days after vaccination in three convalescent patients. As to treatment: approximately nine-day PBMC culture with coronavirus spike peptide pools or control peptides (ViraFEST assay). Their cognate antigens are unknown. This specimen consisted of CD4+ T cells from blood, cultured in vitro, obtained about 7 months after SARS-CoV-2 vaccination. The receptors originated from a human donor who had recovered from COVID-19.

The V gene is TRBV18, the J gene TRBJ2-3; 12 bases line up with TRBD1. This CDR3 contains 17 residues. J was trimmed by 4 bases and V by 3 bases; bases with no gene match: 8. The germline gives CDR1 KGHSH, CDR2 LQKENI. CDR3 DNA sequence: TGTGCCAGCTCACCGCCTACCGGGACAGGGGGCTCAGATACGCAGTATTTT. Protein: CASSPPTGTGGSDTQYF. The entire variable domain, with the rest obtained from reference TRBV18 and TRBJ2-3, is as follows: NAGVMQNPRHLVRRRGQEARLRCSPMKGHSHVYWYRQLPEEGLKFMVYLQKENIIDESGMPKERFSAEFPKEGPSILRIQQVVRGDSAAYFCASSPPTGTGGSDTQYFGPGTRLTVL.

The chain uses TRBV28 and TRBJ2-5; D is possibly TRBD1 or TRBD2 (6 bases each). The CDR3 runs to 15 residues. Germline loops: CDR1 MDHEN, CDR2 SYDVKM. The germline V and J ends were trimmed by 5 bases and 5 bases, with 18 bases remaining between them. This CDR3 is CASSTAGLRGETQYF. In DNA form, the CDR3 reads TGTGCCAGCAGTACCGCGGGACTGAGGGGGGAGACCCAGTACTTC. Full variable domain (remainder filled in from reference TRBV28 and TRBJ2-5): DVKVTQSSRYLVKRTGEKVFLECVQDMDHENMFWYRQDPGLGLRLIYFSYDVKMKEKGDIPEGYSVSREKKERFSLILESASTNQTSMYLCASSTAGLRGETQYFGPGTRLLVL.

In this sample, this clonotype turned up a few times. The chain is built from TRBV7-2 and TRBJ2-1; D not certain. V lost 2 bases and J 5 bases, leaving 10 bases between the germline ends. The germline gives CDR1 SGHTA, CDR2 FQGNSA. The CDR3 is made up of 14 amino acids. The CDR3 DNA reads TGTGCCAGCAGCTTATTACAGAGTAACAATGAGCAGTTCTTC. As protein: CASSLLQSNNEQFF.

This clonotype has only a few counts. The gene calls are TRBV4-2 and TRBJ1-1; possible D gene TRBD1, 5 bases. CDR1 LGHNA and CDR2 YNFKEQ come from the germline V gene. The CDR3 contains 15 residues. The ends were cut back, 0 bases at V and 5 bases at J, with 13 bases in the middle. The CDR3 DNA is TGTGCCAGCAGCCAAGAATTAGCGAAGGGGACTGAAGCTTTCTTT. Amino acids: CASSQELAKGTEAFF.

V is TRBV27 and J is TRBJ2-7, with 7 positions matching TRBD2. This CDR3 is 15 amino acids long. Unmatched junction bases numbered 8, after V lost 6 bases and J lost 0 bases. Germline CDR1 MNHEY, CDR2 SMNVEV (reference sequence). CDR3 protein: CASRRTSDSSYEQYF. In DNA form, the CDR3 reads TGTGCCAGCAGACGTACTAGCGATAGCTCCTACGAGCAGTACTTC.

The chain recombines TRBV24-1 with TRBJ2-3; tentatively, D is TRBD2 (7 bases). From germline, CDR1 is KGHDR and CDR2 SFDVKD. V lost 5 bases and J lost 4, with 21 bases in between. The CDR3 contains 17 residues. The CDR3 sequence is CATSVPSGQSGADTQYF. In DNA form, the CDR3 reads TGTGCCACCAGTGTCCCTAGCGGACAGTCGGGGGCAGATACGCAGTATTTT.

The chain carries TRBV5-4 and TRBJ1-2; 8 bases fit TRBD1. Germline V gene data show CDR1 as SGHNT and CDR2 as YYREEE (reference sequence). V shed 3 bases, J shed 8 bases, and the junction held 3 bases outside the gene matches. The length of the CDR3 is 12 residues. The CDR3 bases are TGTGCCAGCAGCTCACAGGGGGAAGGCTACACCTTC. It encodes CASSSQGEGYTF.

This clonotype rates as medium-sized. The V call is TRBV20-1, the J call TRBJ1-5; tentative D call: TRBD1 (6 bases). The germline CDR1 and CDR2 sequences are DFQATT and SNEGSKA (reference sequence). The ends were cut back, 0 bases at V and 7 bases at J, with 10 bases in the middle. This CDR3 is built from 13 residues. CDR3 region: CSARDGGGQPQHF. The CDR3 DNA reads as TGCAGTGCTAGAGATGGGGGGGGCCAGCCCCAGCATTTT.

The CDR3 reads CATSRDYLGQGPYEQYF. Here the CDR3 DNA reads TGTGCCACCAGCAGAGATTACCTTGGGCAGGGTCCCTACGAGCAGTACTTC. The rearrangement links TRBV15 to TRBJ2-7; D is perhaps TRBD1 (5 bases). The V end lost 0 bases, the J end lost 2 bases, and 17 bases lay between the germline ends. Germline V gene sequence: CDR1 LNHNV, CDR2 YYDKDF (reference sequence). This CDR3 spans 17 amino acids. The entire variable domain, with the rest obtained from reference TRBV15 and TRBJ2-7, is as follows: DAMVIQNPRYQVTQFGKPVTLSCSQTLNHNVMYWYQQKSSQAPKLLFHYYDKDFNNEADTPDNFQSRRPNTSFCFLDIRSPGLGDTAMYLCATSRDYLGQGPYEQYFGPGTRLTVT.

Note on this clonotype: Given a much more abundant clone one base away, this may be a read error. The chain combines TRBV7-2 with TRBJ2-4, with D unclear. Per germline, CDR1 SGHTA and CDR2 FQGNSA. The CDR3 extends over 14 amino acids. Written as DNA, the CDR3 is TGTGCCAGCAGCCCGGTGCAGACAAACCTTATTCAGCACTTC. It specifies CASSPVQTNLIQHF.

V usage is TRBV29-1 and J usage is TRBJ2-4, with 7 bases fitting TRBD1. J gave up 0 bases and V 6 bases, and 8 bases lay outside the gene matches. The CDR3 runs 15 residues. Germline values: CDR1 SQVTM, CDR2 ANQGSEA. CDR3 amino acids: CSVRRQGLAKNIQYF. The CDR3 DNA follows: TGCAGCGTACGAAGACAGGGCTTAGCCAAAAACATTCAGTACTTC.

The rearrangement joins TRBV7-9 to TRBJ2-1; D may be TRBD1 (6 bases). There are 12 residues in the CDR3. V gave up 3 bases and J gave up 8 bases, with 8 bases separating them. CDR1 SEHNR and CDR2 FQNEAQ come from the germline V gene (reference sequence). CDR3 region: CASSFGGDEQFF. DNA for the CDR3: TGTGCCAGCAGCTTTGGGGGCGATGAGCAGTTCTTC.

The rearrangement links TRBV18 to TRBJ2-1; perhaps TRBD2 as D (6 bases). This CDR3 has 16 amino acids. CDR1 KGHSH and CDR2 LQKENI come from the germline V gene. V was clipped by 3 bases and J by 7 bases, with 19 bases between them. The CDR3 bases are TGTGCCAGCTCACCCGGTGGAGGGATGGTTCGTAATGAGCAGTTCTTC. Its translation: CASSPGGGMVRNEQFF.

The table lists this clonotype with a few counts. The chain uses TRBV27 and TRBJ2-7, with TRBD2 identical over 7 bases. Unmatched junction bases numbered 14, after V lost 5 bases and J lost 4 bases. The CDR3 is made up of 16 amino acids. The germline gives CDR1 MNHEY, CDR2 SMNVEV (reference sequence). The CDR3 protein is CASSRIGDSGRYEQYF. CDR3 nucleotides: TGTGCCAGCAGTCGTATCGGGGACTCCGGGAGGTACGAGCAGTACTTC.

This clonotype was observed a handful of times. CDR3 loop: CSAQRDRRGIQPQHF. The CDR3, as DNA: TGCAGTGCTCAAAGGGACCGAAGGGGTATTCAGCCCCAGCATTTT. The chain uses TRBV20-1 and TRBJ1-5, with D tentatively TRBD1 (5 bases). The CDR3 runs to 15 residues. Germline CDR1 reads DFQATT; CDR2 reads SNEGSKA (reference sequence). Trimming cost V 5 bases and J 6 bases, with 20 bases left between them.

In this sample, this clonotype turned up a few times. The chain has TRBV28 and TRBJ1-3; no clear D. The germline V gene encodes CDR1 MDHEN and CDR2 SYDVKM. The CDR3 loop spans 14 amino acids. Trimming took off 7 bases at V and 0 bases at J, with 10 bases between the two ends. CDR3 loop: CASMQANSGNTIYF. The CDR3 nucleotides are TGTGCCAGCATGCAGGCCAACTCTGGAAACACCATATATTTT.

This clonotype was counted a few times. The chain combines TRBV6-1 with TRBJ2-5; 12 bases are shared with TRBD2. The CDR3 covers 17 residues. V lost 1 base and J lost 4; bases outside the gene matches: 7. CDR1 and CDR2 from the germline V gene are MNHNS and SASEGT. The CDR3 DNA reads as TGTGCCAGCAGTGAAGGGGGTAGGACTAGCGGGGTAGAGACCCAGTACTTC. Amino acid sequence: CASSEGGRTSGVETQYF.

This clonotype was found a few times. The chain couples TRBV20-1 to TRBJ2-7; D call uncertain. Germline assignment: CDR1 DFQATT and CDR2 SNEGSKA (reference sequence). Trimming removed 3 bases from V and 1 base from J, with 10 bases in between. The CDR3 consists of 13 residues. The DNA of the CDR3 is TGCAGTGCTAGTGATGCCCGGTCCTACGAGCAGTACTTC. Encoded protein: CSASDARSYEQYF.

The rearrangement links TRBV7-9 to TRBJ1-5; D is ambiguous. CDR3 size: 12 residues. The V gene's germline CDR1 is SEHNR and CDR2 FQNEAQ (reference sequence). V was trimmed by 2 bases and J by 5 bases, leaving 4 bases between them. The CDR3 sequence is CASSLLDQPQHF. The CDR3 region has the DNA TGTGCCAGCAGCTTATTGGATCAGCCCCAGCATTTT.